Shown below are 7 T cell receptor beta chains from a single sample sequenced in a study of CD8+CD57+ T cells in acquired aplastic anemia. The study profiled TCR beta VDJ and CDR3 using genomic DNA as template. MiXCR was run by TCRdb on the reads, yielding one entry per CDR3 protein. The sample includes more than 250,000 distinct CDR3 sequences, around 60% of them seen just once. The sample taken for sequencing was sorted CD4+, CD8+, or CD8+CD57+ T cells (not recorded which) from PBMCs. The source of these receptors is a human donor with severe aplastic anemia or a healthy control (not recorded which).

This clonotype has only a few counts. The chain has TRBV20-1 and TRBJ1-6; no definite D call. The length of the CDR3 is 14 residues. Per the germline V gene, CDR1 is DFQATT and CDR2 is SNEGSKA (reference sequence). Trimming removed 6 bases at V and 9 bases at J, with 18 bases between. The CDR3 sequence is CSASSGGRVSPLHF. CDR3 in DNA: TGCAGTGCGTCGTCCGGCGGGAGGGTTTCACCCCTCCACTTT.

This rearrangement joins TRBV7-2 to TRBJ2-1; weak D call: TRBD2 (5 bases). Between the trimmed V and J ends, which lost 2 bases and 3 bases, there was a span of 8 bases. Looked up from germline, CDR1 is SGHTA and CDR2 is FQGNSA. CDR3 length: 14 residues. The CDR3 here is CASSLLLGYNEQFF. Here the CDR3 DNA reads TGTGCCAGCAGCTTACTACTAGGCTACAATGAGCAGTTCTTC.

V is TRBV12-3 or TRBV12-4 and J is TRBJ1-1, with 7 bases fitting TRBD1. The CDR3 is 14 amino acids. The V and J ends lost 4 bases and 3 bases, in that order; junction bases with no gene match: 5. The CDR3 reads CASSSWDRDTEAFF. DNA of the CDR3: TGTGCCAGCAGTTCCTGGGACAGAGACACTGAAGCTTTCTTT.

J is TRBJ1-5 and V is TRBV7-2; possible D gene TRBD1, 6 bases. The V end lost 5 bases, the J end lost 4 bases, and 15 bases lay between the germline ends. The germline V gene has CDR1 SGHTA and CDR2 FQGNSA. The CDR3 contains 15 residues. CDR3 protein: CASSTDSGINQPQHF. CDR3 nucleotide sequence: TGTGCCAGCAGCACGGACAGTGGTATTAATCAGCCCCAGCATTTT.

Written as DNA, the CDR3 is TGTGCCAGTAGTCTTACGTCCGGGGGGGCAGGAACTGAAGCTTTCTTT. Translation: CASSLTSGGAGTEAFF. The rearrangement uses TRBV19 and TRBJ1-1; the D gene is possibly TRBD1 (6 bases). CDR1 LNHDA and CDR2 SQIVND come from the germline V gene (reference sequence). This CDR3 comprises 16 residues. V was clipped by 5 bases and J by 5 bases, with 21 bases between them.

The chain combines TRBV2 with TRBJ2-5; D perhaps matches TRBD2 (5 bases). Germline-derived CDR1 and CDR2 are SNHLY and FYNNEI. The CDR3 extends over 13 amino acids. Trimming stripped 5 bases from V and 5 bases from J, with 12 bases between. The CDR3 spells CASSSGKAETQYF. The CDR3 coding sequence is TGTGCCAGCAGTAGCGGCAAAGCGGAGACCCAGTACTTC.

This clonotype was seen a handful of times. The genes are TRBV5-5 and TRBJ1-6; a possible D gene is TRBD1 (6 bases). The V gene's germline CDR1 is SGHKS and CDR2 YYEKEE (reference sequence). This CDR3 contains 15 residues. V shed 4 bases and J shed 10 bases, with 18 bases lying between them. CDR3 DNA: TGTGCCAGCAGCGTGCGTGGTCAGGGGAGATCACCCCTCCACTTT. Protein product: CASSVRGQGRSPLHF.